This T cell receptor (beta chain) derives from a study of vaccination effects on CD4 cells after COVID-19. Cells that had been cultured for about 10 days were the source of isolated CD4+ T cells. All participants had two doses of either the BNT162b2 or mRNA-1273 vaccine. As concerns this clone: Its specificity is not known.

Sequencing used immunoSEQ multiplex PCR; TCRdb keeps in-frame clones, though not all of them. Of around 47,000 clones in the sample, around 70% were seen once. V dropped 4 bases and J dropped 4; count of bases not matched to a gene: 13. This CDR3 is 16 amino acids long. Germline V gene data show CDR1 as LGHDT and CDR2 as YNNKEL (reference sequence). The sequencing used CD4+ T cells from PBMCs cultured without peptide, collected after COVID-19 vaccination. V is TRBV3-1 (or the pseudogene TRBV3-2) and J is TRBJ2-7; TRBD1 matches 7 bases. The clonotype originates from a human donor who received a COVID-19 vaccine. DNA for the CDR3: TGTGCCAGCAGCCCCCGATTGACAGGGAATTCGTACGAGCAGTACTTC. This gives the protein CASSPRLTGNSYEQYF.